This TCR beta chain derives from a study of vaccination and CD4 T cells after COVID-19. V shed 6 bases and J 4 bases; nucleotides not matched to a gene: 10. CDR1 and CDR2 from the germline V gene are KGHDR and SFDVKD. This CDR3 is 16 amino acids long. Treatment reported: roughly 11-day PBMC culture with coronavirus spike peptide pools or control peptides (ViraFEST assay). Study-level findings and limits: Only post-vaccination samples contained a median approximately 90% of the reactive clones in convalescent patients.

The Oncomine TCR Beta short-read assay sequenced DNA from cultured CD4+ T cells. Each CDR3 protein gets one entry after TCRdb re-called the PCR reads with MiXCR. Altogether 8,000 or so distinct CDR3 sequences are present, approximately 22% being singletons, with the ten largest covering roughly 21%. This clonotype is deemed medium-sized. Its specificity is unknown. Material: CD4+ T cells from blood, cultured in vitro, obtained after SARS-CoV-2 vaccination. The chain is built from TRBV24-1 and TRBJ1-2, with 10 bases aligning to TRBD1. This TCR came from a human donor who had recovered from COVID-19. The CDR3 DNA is TGTGCCACCAGTCCCAATGCGGGGACAGGGGTCTATGGCTACACCTTC. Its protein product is CATSPNAGTGVYGYTF.